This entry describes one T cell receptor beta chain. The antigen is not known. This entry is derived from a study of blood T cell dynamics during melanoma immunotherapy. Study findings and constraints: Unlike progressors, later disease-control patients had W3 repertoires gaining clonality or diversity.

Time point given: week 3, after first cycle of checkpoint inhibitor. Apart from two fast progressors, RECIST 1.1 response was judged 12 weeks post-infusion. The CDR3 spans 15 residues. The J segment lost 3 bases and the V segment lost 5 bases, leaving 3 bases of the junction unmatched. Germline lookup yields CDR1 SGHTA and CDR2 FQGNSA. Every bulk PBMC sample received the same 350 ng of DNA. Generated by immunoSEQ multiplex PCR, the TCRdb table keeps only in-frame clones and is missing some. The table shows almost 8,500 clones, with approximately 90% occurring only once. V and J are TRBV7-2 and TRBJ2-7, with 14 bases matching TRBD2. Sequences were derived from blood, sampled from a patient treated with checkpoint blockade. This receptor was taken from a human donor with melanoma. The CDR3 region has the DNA TGTGCCAGCAGCATGGGACTAGCGGGGGTCTACGAGCAGTACTTC. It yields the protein CASSMGLAGVYEQYF.